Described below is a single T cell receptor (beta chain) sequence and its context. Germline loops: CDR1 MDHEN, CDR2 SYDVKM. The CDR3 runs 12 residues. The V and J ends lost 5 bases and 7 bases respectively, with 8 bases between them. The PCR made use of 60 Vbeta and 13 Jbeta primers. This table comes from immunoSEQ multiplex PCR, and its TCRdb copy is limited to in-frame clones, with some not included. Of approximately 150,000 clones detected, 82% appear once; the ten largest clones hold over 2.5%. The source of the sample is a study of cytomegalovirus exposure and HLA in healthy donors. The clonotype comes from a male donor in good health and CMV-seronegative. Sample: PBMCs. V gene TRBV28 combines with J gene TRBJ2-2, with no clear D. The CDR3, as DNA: TGTGCCAGCAGTCAACATTACGGGGAGCTGTTTTTT. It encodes CASSQHYGELFF.